These 26 T cell receptor beta chains share one sample of origin, sequenced in a study of cytomegalovirus exposure and HLA in healthy donors. 13 Jbeta primers and 60 Vbeta primers were used for the PCR. The assay was immunoSEQ multiplex PCR, and TCRdb's table has in-frame clones only and misses some. This table has about 170,000 clones, less than 90% appearing once. The sample consisted of PBMCs. These receptors were obtained from a boy under 10 years old in good health and CMV-seronegative.

The chain couples TRBV10-1 to TRBJ2-2, with 8 nucleotides matching TRBD2. This CDR3 spans 15 amino acids. The trim removed 6 bases at V and 5 bases at J, leaving 8 bases unmatched. Germline loops: CDR1 WNHNN, CDR2 SYGVQD (reference sequence). CDR3 bases: TGCGCCAGCAGCTCAAGCGGGAGTAGAACCGGGGAGCTGTTTTTT. Translating gives CASSSSGSRTGELFF.

V and J are TRBV19 and TRBJ1-4; D gene uncertain. Trimming cost V 2 bases and J 8 bases, with 12 bases left between them. CDR1 is LNHDA and CDR2 is SQIVND in the germline V gene (reference sequence). The CDR3 is made up of 14 amino acids. CDR3 DNA: TGTGCCAGTAGTATACGGAGGGTAGGGGAAAAACTGTTTTTT. It yields the protein CASSIRRVGEKLFF.

The V call is TRBV28, the J call TRBJ1-5, with TRBD1 matching over 9 bases. The V gene end was trimmed by 5 bases and the J gene end by 7 bases; junction bases not matched to a gene: 15. In germline, CDR1 is MDHEN, CDR2 SYDVKM. This CDR3 contains 17 residues. The CDR3 loop is CASSHTAGTGKRQPQHF. Here the CDR3 DNA reads TGTGCCAGCAGTCACACAGCCGGGACAGGGAAGAGGCAGCCCCAGCATTTT.

The J gene is TRBJ2-3, the V gene TRBV5-4; the match to TRBD2 covers 15 bases. Germline loops: CDR1 SGHNT, CDR2 YYREEE (reference sequence). The CDR3 runs to 18 residues. V gave up 3 bases and J gave up 5 bases; unmatched junction bases: 10. The CDR3, as DNA: TGTGCCAGCAGCTCATGGACTAGCGGGAGGGCCGGGGGAGATACGCAGTATTTT. This translates into CASSSWTSGRAGGDTQYF.

The chain carries TRBV21-1 and TRBJ2-1; the D call of TRBD2 is as the table states it, not checked on the DNA. TRBV21-1 is listed as a pseudogene. The CDR3 sequence is 17 residues long. The CDR3 DNA reads TGTGCCAGCAGCAAAGACGGTAGCGGGAGGTACTACAATGAGCAGTTCTTC. It yields the protein CASSKDGSGRYYNEQFF.

This chain connects TRBV30 to TRBJ2-1; TRBD2 matches at 9 bases. This CDR3 contains 13 residues. V shed 6 bases and J 4 bases; nucleotides not matched to a gene: 4. Germline V gene sequence: CDR1 GTSNPN, CDR2 SVGIG (reference sequence). In DNA form, the CDR3 reads TGTGCCTGTGAGCGGGAGGCGTACAATGAGCAGTTCTTC. It translates to CACEREAYNEQFF.

CDR3 loop: CASSLASGNQETQYF. CDR3 nucleotide sequence: TGCGCCAGCAGCTTGGCTAGCGGTAACCAAGAGACCCAGTACTTC. The chain joins TRBV5-1 to TRBJ2-5, with TRBD2 matching over 7 bases. The V gene's germline CDR1 is SGHRS and CDR2 YFSETQ. V shed 0 bases and J 0 bases; nucleotides not matched to a gene: 2. The CDR3 runs to 15 residues.

The CDR3 DNA reads as TGCGCCAGCAGACGTCGGGACAGGGAGGAAACCGGGGAGCTGTTTTTT. It yields the protein CASRRRDREETGELFF. The V and J genes are TRBV4-1 and TRBJ2-2; 9 positions match TRBD1. The CDR3 is 16 residues long. V was clipped by 6 bases and J by 5 bases; unmatched bases: 10. CDR1 and CDR2 (germline): MGHRA, YSYEKL.

A few counts support this clone. The chain carries TRBV5-1 and TRBJ1-1; no definite D call. Germline V gene sequence: CDR1 SGHRS, CDR2 YFSETQ. V was trimmed by 0 bases and J by 4 bases, leaving 10 bases between them. The CDR3 is 14 residues long. The CDR3 protein is CASSLGGRFTEAFF. As DNA, the CDR3 is TGCGCCAGCAGCTTGGGAGGGCGTTTCACTGAAGCTTTCTTT.

This sequence joins TRBV2 and TRBJ2-5; 9 nucleotides match TRBD1. V trimming: 6 bases; J trimming: 3 bases; junction bases outside the gene matches: 5. CDR3 length: 14 amino acids. The germline V gene has CDR1 SNHLY and CDR2 FYNNEI. CDR3 sequence reads: CASRRRTGEETQYF. In nucleotides, the CDR3 is TGTGCCAGCAGACGTAGGACAGGGGAAGAGACCCAGTACTTC.

The genes are TRBV4-2 and TRBJ1-1; D is possibly TRBD1 (6 bases). This CDR3 is 15 amino acids long. V lost 1 base, J lost 2 bases, and 11 bases lay in between. CDR1 and CDR2 (germline): LGHNA, YNFKEQ. The CDR3 loop is CASSQGSQGNTEAFF. The CDR3 nucleotides are TGTGCCAGCAGCCAAGGATCACAGGGAAACACTGAAGCTTTCTTT.

This clone has only a few counts. The chain has TRBV2 and TRBJ1-5; D remains ambiguous. From germline, CDR1 is SNHLY and CDR2 FYNNEI. V gave up 6 bases and J gave up 4 bases, with 10 bases separating them. There are 13 residues in the CDR3. The CDR3 is CASSLTENQPQHF. CDR3 DNA: TGTGCCAGCAGCCTAACCGAAAATCAGCCCCAGCATTTT.

The chain carries TRBV5-4 and TRBJ2-2; the match to TRBD2 covers 11 bases. Germline CDR1 is SGHNT and CDR2 is YYREEE (reference sequence). J gave up 3 bases and V 4 bases, and 2 bases lay outside the gene matches. The CDR3 runs to 15 residues. The CDR3: CASSPGLADTGELFF. CDR3 nucleotide sequence: TGTGCCAGCAGCCCGGGACTAGCGGACACCGGGGAGCTGTTTTTT.

V is TRBV5-4 and J is TRBJ2-7; 8 bases map to TRBD2. The V and J ends lost 1 base and 2 bases, in that order; junction bases with no gene match: 2. The CDR3 length is 14 residues. Germline V gives CDR1 SGHNT, CDR2 YYREEE (reference sequence). Written as DNA, the CDR3 is TGTGCCAGCAGCTTGCCGGGACTAGCCTACGAGCAGTACTTC. Translation gives CASSLPGLAYEQYF.

The chain links TRBV30 to TRBJ1-5; the match to TRBD1 covers 8 bases. The trim removed 3 bases at V and 0 bases at J, leaving 4 bases unmatched. The CDR3 is 15 residues long. The germline V gene has CDR1 GTSNPN and CDR2 SVGIG (reference sequence). The DNA of the CDR3 is TGTGCCTGGAGCCCGGACAGGGCTAGCAATCAGCCCCAGCATTTT. Protein product: CAWSPDRASNQPQHF. Full variable domain (remainder filled in from reference TRBV30 and TRBJ1-5): SQTIHQWPATLVQPVGSPLSLECTVEGTSNPNLYWYRQAAGRGLQLLFYSVGIGQISSEVPQNLSASRPQDRQFILSSKKLLLSDSGFYLCAWSPDRASNQPQHFGDGTRLSIL.

This CDR3 reads CASSYWDRTYEQYF. The CDR3 region has the DNA TGTGCCAGCAGTTACTGGGACAGGACTTACGAGCAGTACTTC. The chain couples TRBV6-5 to TRBJ2-7; 8 bases align to TRBD1. There are 14 residues in the CDR3. From germline, CDR1 is MNHEY and CDR2 SVGAGI. The V gene end was trimmed by 1 base and the J gene end by 4 bases; junction bases not matched to a gene: 3.

This rearrangement joins TRBV27 to TRBJ2-7; 8 bases fit TRBD2. J was trimmed by 2 bases and V by 6 bases; bases with no gene match: 6. The CDR3 covers 14 residues. Germline V gene sequence: CDR1 MNHEY, CDR2 SMNVEV (reference sequence). CDR3 in amino acids: CASSQRGTTYEQYF. CDR3 DNA: TGTGCCAGCAGCCAGCGGGGGACGACCTACGAGCAGTACTTC.

The chain recombines TRBV6-1 with TRBJ1-2; D is undetermined. This CDR3 has 17 residues. Deletions cut 3 bases from V and 4 bases from J, with 21 bases between. Germline-derived CDR1 and CDR2 are MNHNS and SASEGT. CDR3 region: CASSDPVGSLFLYGYTF. CDR3 sequence (DNA): TGTGCCAGCAGTGATCCGGTGGGGAGTTTGTTCCTCTATGGCTACACCTTC.

CDR3 loop: CASSSLLTNEKLFF. CDR3 DNA: TGTGCCAGCAGTTCACTACTAACTAATGAAAAACTGTTTTTT. The chain couples TRBV27 to TRBJ1-4; no clear D gene. Germline V gene sequence: CDR1 MNHEY, CDR2 SMNVEV (reference sequence). Trimming removed 4 bases at V and 1 base at J, with 7 bases between. The CDR3 totals 14 residues.

The chain carries TRBV27 and TRBJ2-7; TRBD1 matches 9 bases. This CDR3 has 14 amino acids. Germline loops: CDR1 MNHEY, CDR2 SMNVEV (reference sequence). V dropped 5 bases and J dropped 4; count of bases not matched to a gene: 6. This CDR3 is CASSPRTGEYEQYF. CDR3 in DNA: TGTGCCAGCAGTCCCCGGACAGGGGAGTACGAGCAGTACTTC.

The chain recombines TRBV5-1 with TRBJ2-7; 12 bases line up with TRBD2. CDR3 length: 15 amino acids. The trim removed 0 bases at V and 6 bases at J, leaving 4 bases unmatched. Germline V gene sequence: CDR1 SGHRS, CDR2 YFSETQ. The CDR3 nucleotides are TGCGCCAGCAGCTTGGGACTAGCGGGAGCAAGCGAGCAGTACTTC. Protein sequence: CASSLGLAGASEQYF.

The J gene is TRBJ2-1, the V gene TRBV30; D not certain. Trimming removed 4 bases at V and 5 bases at J, with 18 bases between. CDR1 and CDR2 from the germline V gene are GTSNPN and SVGIG (reference sequence). The CDR3 is 15 residues long. Here the CDR3 reads CAWMRSETLHNEQFF. CDR3 DNA: TGTGCCTGGATGAGGAGTGAGACCCTCCACAATGAGCAGTTCTTC.

This clone was seen more than once but under ten times. The chain employs TRBV6-4 and TRBJ2-6; D not resolved. V lost 6 bases and J 4 bases, leaving 13 bases between the germline ends. This CDR3 spans 15 amino acids. Germline V gene data show CDR1 as MRHNA and CDR2 as SNTAGT. The CDR3, as DNA: TGTGCCAGCAGCCCCAGTGTGTCGGGGGCCAACGTCCTGACTTTC. Translating gives CASSPSVSGANVLTF.

The chain links TRBV14 to TRBJ2-4; TRBD2 aligns across 12 bases. Unmatched junction bases numbered 10, after V lost 4 bases and J lost 0 bases. This CDR3 is 19 amino acids long. Germline V gene lookup returns CDR1 SGHDN and CDR2 FVKESK. This CDR3 reads CASSLSAGLAGLAKNIQYF. The CDR3 region has the DNA TGTGCCAGCAGCCTCTCGGCGGGACTAGCGGGTTTAGCCAAAAACATTCAGTACTTC.

This clone was seen once. The chain couples TRBV5-1 to TRBJ2-4; perhaps TRBD2 as D (5 bases). Deletions cut 3 bases from V and 0 bases from J, with 7 bases between. Germline V gives CDR1 SGHRS, CDR2 YFSETQ. This CDR3 region has 14 residues. The DNA of the CDR3 is TGCGCCAGCAGCTCCGGGATAGCCAAAAACATTCAGTACTTC. It translates to CASSSGIAKNIQYF.

J is TRBJ2-2 and V is TRBV30; TRBD1 agrees at 8 bases. The V gene end was trimmed by 7 bases and the J gene end by 6 bases; junction bases not matched to a gene: 4. This CDR3 has 12 residues. In germline, CDR1 is GTSNPN, CDR2 SVGIG (reference sequence). CDR3 sequence (DNA): TGTGCCTCGGACAGGGCGGCCGGGGAGCTGTTTTTT. The encoded protein is CASDRAAGELFF.